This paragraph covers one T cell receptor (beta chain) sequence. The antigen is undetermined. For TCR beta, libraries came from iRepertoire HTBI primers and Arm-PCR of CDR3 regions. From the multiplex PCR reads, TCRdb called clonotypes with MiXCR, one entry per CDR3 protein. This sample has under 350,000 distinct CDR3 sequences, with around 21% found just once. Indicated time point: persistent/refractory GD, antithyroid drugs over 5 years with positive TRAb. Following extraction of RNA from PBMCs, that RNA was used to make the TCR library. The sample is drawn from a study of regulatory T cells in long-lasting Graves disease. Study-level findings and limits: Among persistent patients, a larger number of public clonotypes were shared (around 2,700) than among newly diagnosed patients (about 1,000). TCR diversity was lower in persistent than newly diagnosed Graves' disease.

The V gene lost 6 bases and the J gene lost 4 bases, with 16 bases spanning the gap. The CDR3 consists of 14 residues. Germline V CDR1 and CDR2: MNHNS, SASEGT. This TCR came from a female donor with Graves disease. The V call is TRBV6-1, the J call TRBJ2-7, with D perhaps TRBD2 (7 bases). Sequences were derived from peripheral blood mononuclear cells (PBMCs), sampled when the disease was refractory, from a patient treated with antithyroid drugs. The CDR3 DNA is TGTGCCAGCAGGCCACAGGGTAGCGGGTACGAGCAGTACTTC. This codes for CASRPQGSGYEQYF.